Presented here are 18 T cell receptor beta chains from one specimen sequenced in a study of T cells after posttransplantation cyclophosphamide. Treatment was busulfan-fludarabine conditioning, a marrow graft, and cyclophosphamide on days +3 and +4. Method: immunoSEQ multiplex PCR; TCRdb's copy keeps in-frame clones and lacks some. This repertoire holds fewer than 12,000 clones, and none appear only once. The sample in question was PBMCs, obtained after allogeneic stem cell transplant with posttransplant cyclophosphamide. The source of these receptors is a female patient aged 40-50 years who received an allogeneic stem cell transplant from a related donor, was CMV-positive, and had no GVHD. Part of the T cells may come from the graft donor.

This clone has ten or more counts. This chain uses TRBV7-9 with TRBJ2-7; D call uncertain. The CDR3 runs to 13 residues. Trimming took 3 bases from V and 2 from J, leaving 8 bases between them. Germline CDR1 SEHNR, CDR2 FQNEAQ (reference sequence). The CDR3 nucleotides are TGTGCCAGCAGCTTGTGGGCCCCCTACGAGCAGTACTTC. Translation: CASSLWAPYEQYF.

There are many counts of this clone. This chain joins TRBV29-1 and TRBJ2-3; D gene unclear. From germline, CDR1 is SQVTM and CDR2 ANQGSEA. Trimming left V 3 bases short and J 6 bases short, with 16 bases between. The CDR3 is 14 residues long. Here the CDR3 reads CSVESPGLQDTQYF. CDR3 bases: TGCAGCGTTGAGTCTCCCGGGTTGCAGGATACGCAGTATTTT.

This clone has at least ten counts. V gene TRBV19 combines with J gene TRBJ2-1, with TRBD2 matching 9 bases. V lost 3 bases to trimming and J lost 1 base; unmatched junction nucleotides: 1. The length of the CDR3 is 15 residues. Per the germline V gene, CDR1 is LNHDA and CDR2 is SQIVND (reference sequence). CDR3 sequence (DNA): TGTGCCAGTAGTATCAGCGGGAGGTCCTACAATGAGCAGTTCTTC. Translated: CASSISGRSYNEQFF. The full variable domain, rest sourced from reference TRBV19 and TRBJ2-1, is DGGITQSPKYLFRKEGQNVTLSCEQNLNHDAMYWYRQDPGQGLRLIYYSQIVNDFQKGDIAEGYSVSREKKESFPLTVTSAQKNPTAFYLCASSISGRSYNEQFFGPGTRLTVL.

This clone was seen repeatedly, ten times or more. The V gene is TRBV27, the J gene TRBJ2-1; the D gene is possibly TRBD1 (6 bases). CDR3 size: 15 residues. With 0 bases removed from V and 2 bases from J, the gap between germline ends came to 8 bases. The germline V gene has CDR1 MNHEY and CDR2 SMNVEV (reference sequence). The CDR3 DNA follows: TGTGCCAGCAGTTTATCGCGGACAGCCTACAATGAGCAGTTCTTC. Translation gives CASSLSRTAYNEQFF.

The sample holds many counts of this clone. The chain employs TRBV6-1 and TRBJ1-2; D remains unclear. This CDR3 contains 13 residues. Per the germline V gene, CDR1 is MNHNS and CDR2 is SASEGT. Trimming cost V 10 bases and J 1 base, with 13 bases left between them. The CDR3 DNA sequence: TGTGCCATTCTATCTCTCCTTAACTATGGCTACACCTTC. It encodes CAILSLLNYGYTF.

This clone was recorded many times. The V and J genes are TRBV7-3 and TRBJ2-1; 7 bases fit TRBD2. V was pared by 6 bases and J by 6 bases, with 11 bases of the junction left unmatched. Germline V lookup: CDR1 SGHTA, CDR2 FQGTGA. The CDR3 has 15 amino acids. The CDR3 sequence is CASSARGVAGNEQFF. The CDR3, as DNA: TGTGCCAGCAGTGCCCGTGGGGTAGCGGGCAATGAGCAGTTCTTC.

The table lists this clone with many counts. The chain uses TRBV9 and TRBJ2-3; D perhaps matches TRBD2 (7 bases). The CDR3 is made up of 14 amino acids. Germline CDR1 is SGDLS and CDR2 is YYNGEE. V lost 3 bases and J lost 3, with 11 bases in between. The CDR3 loop reads CASSGGGPTDTQYF. CDR3 nucleotide sequence: TGTGCCAGCAGCGGGGGGGGGCCTACAGATACGCAGTATTTT.

This clone was detected ten times or more. The chain employs TRBV9 and TRBJ2-7; 9 bases map to TRBD2. The J segment lost 4 bases and the V segment lost 0 bases, leaving 5 bases of the junction unmatched. The CDR3 totals 15 residues. The germline V gene encodes CDR1 SGDLS and CDR2 YYNGEE. The CDR3 region has the DNA TGTGCCAGCAGCGTAGGCTCTAGCGGGGTGTACGAGCAGTACTTC. This translates into CASSVGSSGVYEQYF. The variable domain in full, completed from reference TRBV9 and TRBJ2-7, reads DSGVTQTPKHLITATGQRVTLRCSPRSGDLSVYWYQQSLDQGLQFLIQYYNGEERAKGNILERFSAQQFPDLHSELNLSSLELGDSALYFCASSVGSSGVYEQYFGPGTRLTVT.

In its sample, this clone was seen many times. CDR3 DNA sequence: TGTGCCAGCAGCCCCTGGGGAGGGTGGAACACTGAAGCTTTCTTT. It is translated as CASSPWGGWNTEAFF. The rearrangement joins TRBV7-2 to TRBJ1-1; no clear D. The germline V and J ends were trimmed by 5 bases and 1 base, with 14 bases remaining between them. This CDR3 spans 15 amino acids. Germline values: CDR1 SGHTA, CDR2 FQGNSA. The full variable domain, with the rest looked up from reference TRBV7-2 and TRBJ1-1, is GAGVSQSPSNKVTEKGKDVELRCDPISGHTALYWYRQSLGQGLEFLIYFQGNSAPDKSGLPSDRFSAERTGGSVSTLTIQRTQQEDSAVYLCASSPWGGWNTEAFFGQGTRLTVV.

This clone has at least ten counts. V usage is TRBV9 and J usage is TRBJ2-5; a weak D match, TRBD1 (6 bases). Germline V lookup: CDR1 SGDLS, CDR2 YYNGEE. The CDR3 has 13 residues. The germline V and J ends were trimmed by 0 bases and 5 bases, with 8 bases remaining between them. Here the CDR3 reads CASSVATGETQYF. The CDR3 region has the DNA TGTGCCAGCAGCGTAGCTACAGGGGAGACCCAGTACTTC.

This clone was found many times. The rearrangement links TRBV6-6 to TRBJ2-1, with 10 bases fitting TRBD2. This CDR3 is 16 amino acids long. Per germline, CDR1 MNHNY and CDR2 SVGAGI (reference sequence). Trimming removed 6 bases from V and 4 bases from J; junction bases left unmatched: 9. The CDR3 DNA is TGTGCCAGCAGAGGCCTAGCGGGAGTTTCTTACAATGAGCAGTTCTTC. This encodes CASRGLAGVSYNEQFF.

This clone was observed at least ten times. The chain recombines TRBV7-8 with TRBJ1-1; 7 nucleotides agree with TRBD1. There are 16 residues in the CDR3. Looked up from germline, CDR1 is SGHVS and CDR2 is FQNEAQ. Trimming cost V 4 bases and J 1 base; bases outside gene matches: 9. For the CDR3, the DNA is TGTGCCAGCAGCTCCCTTTTCACAGGGGCGAACACTGAAGCTTTCTTT. Its translation is CASSSLFTGANTEAFF.

This clone was recorded many times. J is TRBJ1-3 and V is TRBV9, with unresolved D. CDR3 length: 15 residues. Trimming pared 4 bases from V and 4 bases from J, leaving 15 bases between. CDR1 is SGDLS and CDR2 is YYNGEE in the germline V gene. For the CDR3, the DNA is TGTGCCAGCAGCCCGGTGGAGCCGGCAGGAAACACCATATATTTT. Amino acid sequence: CASSPVEPAGNTIYF.

This clone has a count of ten or more. J is TRBJ2-7 and V is TRBV4-1, with D possibly TRBD1 on 6 matching bases. Per germline, CDR1 MGHRA and CDR2 YSYEKL. The V end was cut by 5 bases, the J end by 6 bases, with 20 bases between. The CDR3 sequence is 15 residues long. CDR3 region: CASSVTGPTRGEQYF. CDR3 DNA: TGCGCCAGCAGCGTTACCGGGCCCACCAGGGGCGAGCAGTACTTC.

The sample holds many counts of this clone. J is TRBJ2-3 and V is TRBV2, with 12 bases aligning to TRBD2. Trimming at V came to 7 bases and at J to 3 bases, leaving 2 bases not matched to a gene. The CDR3 is 14 residues long. CDR1 SNHLY and CDR2 FYNNEI come from the germline V gene. CDR3 loop: CASKTSGSTDTQYF. The CDR3 DNA follows: TGTGCCAGCAAGACTAGCGGGAGTACAGATACGCAGTATTTT.

This clone was recorded at least ten times. The chain is built from TRBV18 and TRBJ1-2, with a possible D match to TRBD1 (5 bases). V lost 5 bases and J 5 bases, leaving 15 bases between the germline ends. This CDR3 spans 14 amino acids. The germline V gene encodes CDR1 KGHSH and CDR2 LQKENI. The CDR3 region has the DNA TGTGCCAGCTCAAGGCGAACAGGCTTATATGGCTACACCTTC. It translates to CASSRRTGLYGYTF. Based on the CDR3 plus reference TRBV18 and TRBJ1-2, the full variable domain is NAGVMQNPRHLVRRRGQEARLRCSPMKGHSHVYWYRQLPEEGLKFMVYLQKENIIDESGMPKERFSAEFPKEGPSILRIQQVVRGDSAAYFCASSRRTGLYGYTFGSGTRLTVV.

This clone was recorded at least ten times. V gene TRBV7-9 combines with J gene TRBJ1-3, with D hard to call. The CDR3 loop spans 15 amino acids. Trimming shortened V by 3 bases and J by 0 bases, and 9 bases separated the two germline ends. Germline V lookup: CDR1 SEHNR, CDR2 FQNEAQ (reference sequence). CDR3 residues: CASSLGYYSGNTIYF. CDR3 bases: TGTGCCAGCAGCTTGGGTTACTACTCTGGAAACACCATATATTTT.

This clone was counted at least ten times. As DNA, the CDR3 is TGTGCCAGCAGTGTCGGCGGCAGCGCTGAAGCTTTCTTT. Translated, it gives CASSVGGSAEAFF. V is TRBV2 and J is TRBJ1-1, with D unclear. Germline V lookup: CDR1 SNHLY, CDR2 FYNNEI. V shed 4 bases and J shed 6 bases, with 12 bases lying between them. This CDR3 has 13 amino acids.